This TCR beta chain was documented in a study of radiation and T cells in renal cell carcinoma. This clone is a singleton in its sample. Its matching antigen is unknown. The repertoire was sequenced with immunoSEQ multiplex PCR; TCRdb's copy has only in-frame clones and lacks some. The data hold about 150,000 clones, with roughly 87% observed a single time. The germline CDR1 and CDR2 sequences are MNHEY and SVGAGI. This CDR3 contains 16 residues. The junction had 10 bases not matched to a gene; V was cut back by 4 bases and J by 7 bases. Findings and caveats of the study: Pretreatment tumor biopsies were lacking, so baseline clonotypes are unknown.

Time point described: blood 2 weeks post-SBRT. Treatment given: 15 Gy SBRT to primary tumor, nephrectomy 4 weeks later. The rearrangement uses TRBV6-5 and TRBJ2-5, with 12 bases matching TRBD2. The source of this sequence is a woman aged 50 to 65 with renal cell carcinoma. The input for sequencing was blood, taken from a patient whose treatment included radiotherapy and nephrectomy. CDR3 in amino acids: CASSSPTSGGFGTQYF. CDR3 nucleotide sequence: TGTGCCAGCAGTTCCCCAACTAGCGGGGGGTTTGGGACCCAGTACTTC.